This TCR beta chain came from a study of T cell responses to AZD1222 COVID-19 vaccine. Clones were read by immunoSEQ multiplex PCR, and TCRdb kept only the in-frame ones, dropping some. Of tens of thousands of clones listed, under 95% are singletons. Concerning this clone itself: The antigen is not known.

General study results and limits: White British people made up most donors, females outnumbered males, and clonal diversity was possibly underestimated. Nearly half of the spike-specific TCRs reportedly recognize variant regions that carry no mutations. In all cases, repertoires were sampled only after the peak T cell response. Spike as a whole was targeted by vaccine-associated CD4 TCRs, dominant at 160-218 and 743-854.

This specimen consisted of peripheral blood, obtained 28 days after the second dose of the MenACWY control vaccine. The origin of this receptor is an adult who received the MenACWY meningococcal vaccine as a control.

The CDR3 DNA reads TGTGCCAGCATGGGGACTAGCTCCTACGAGCAGTACTTC. Translation: CASMGTSSYEQYF. The J gene is TRBJ2-7, the V gene TRBV3-1 (or the pseudogene TRBV3-2), with 8 bases that match TRBD2. The CDR3 contains 13 residues. The germline CDR1 and CDR2 sequences are LGHDT and YNNKEL (reference sequence). The V and J ends lost 7 bases and 0 bases, in that order; junction bases with no gene match: 2.